The entry that follows covers one T cell receptor beta chain sequence. The specificity of this receptor is unknown. Base qualities are not provided; no much larger clone lies one nucleotide away. This record belongs to a study of cytomegalovirus exposure and HLA in healthy donors (dated by TCRdb to 2017 to 2019). About the study as a whole: In an earlier analysis of some 610 of the donors, approximately 260 Gb of sequence data and 117 million unique TCR beta sequences from about 180 million T cells were reported. In a later genetic analysis, genome-wide SNP genotypes for 398 of the 666 donors were used, and that subset was treated as a discovery cohort. A later analysis re-examined previously published TCR beta repertoires from just over 650 donors and added high-resolution HLA genotyping to investigate patterns of TCR occurrence. Typing coverage differed by locus: A, B, C, DRB1 and DQB1 were typed in about 629-640 donors, DQA1 in around 500, DPA1 in 600 to 610, and DPB1 in approximately 450. Class I and class II HLA loci were covered by the typing at four-digit resolution. Among the roughly 370 genotyped donors, approximately 76% belonged to the genetic ancestry cluster associated with self-reported Caucasian donors. A few DR-DQ haplotypes were treated as single units for association and clustering because of strong linkage in the cohort. Using immunosequencing, the study profiled T cell repertoires from about 650 subjects and related those repertoires to cytomegalovirus serostatus. In addition to the first cohort of 650 to 750 subjects, a separate validation cohort of approximately 130 different subjects was used. An earlier analysis of 587 of the donors used high-throughput TCR beta sequencing to judge whether each TCR beta V gene segment behaved as functional or pseudogenic. The study was designed to test whether signatures of past pathogen exposure could be identified by cataloging public T cell receptors. An early release that covered several hundred HLA-typed donors contained around 300 gigabases of sequencing data and 75 million to 100 million unique TCR sequences. Among roughly 400 genotyped donors of the cohort, an average of approximately 240,000 unique TCR beta nucleotide sequences were sequenced per donor, 15% to 20% of them non-productive. The later analysis used no new phenotypic data to find candidate immune exposures, relying instead on TCR beta sequences and their occurrence across donors. Alongside the repertoire data, information on donor age, sex, ethnicity and CMV serostatus was compiled. The study combined high-throughput TCR immunosequencing, statistical association of individual TCRs with disease status, and machine learning to predict cytomegalovirus infection status. All discovery cohort repertoires had been generated on a single sequencing platform. The full study reports these points: While some public TCRs were present in many individuals, most TCR sequences turned up only very rarely across donors. Presence/absence analyses assumed roughly uniform sequencing depth across donors, an assumption that may not hold. Specific HLA alleles were associated with 16,951 TCR beta sequences at a false discovery rate of 0.05 in a later analysis. A later analysis found that TCR association rates varied across HLA loci, with DRB1 alleles showing the most associated TCRs and HLA-C alleles the fewest. Immune exposure information for the cohort was limited to CMV serostatus. Linkage disequilibrium might explain the correlated functional status among segregating V segments, but an unknown experimental factor could not be ruled out. Some IMGT-functional V segments, including TRBV6-2 and TRBV6-3, could not be distinguished by the 87-base-pair reads and were therefore excluded. It was suggested by the authors that the approach could potentially be generalized to other disease states and immunological phenotypes. The study gave a list of some 150 TCR beta chains associated with cytomegalovirus. A further reported finding was that TCR beta sequences accurately predicted the HLA-A and HLA-B alleles for most subjects in the first cohort. Compared with equally common non-associated chains, HLA-associated TCR beta chains in a later analysis were more clonally expanded and had lower generation probabilities. Because counts were too low, about 15 rarely observed V segments, including chromosome 9 orphons, were left out of the earlier analysis of about 620 of the donors. According to a later analysis, parvovirus B19, influenza, CMV and Epstein-Barr virus appeared linked to several top co-occurrence clusters. Because HLA typing was missing for some donors at each locus, association tests included only the typed subset. Strong co-occurrence of HLA alleles, especially DR and DQ, made assigning TCR associations to individual alleles difficult. This cohort had only TCR beta chains sequenced, and the lack of alpha or paired-chain data limited which features could be detected. A few of the identified cytomegalovirus-associated TCR beta chains were confirmed in vitro to be specific for cytomegalovirus antigens. A later analysis found that most CMV-associated TCR beta chains appeared HLA-restricted, with HLA associations seemingly driven largely by CMV exposure. In an earlier analysis of 587 of the donors, most TCR beta V segments appeared in productive rearrangements about 90% or about 30% of the time, broadly matching IMGT annotations. A later genetic analysis reported fewer N-insertions in productive TCRs among donors in an Asian-associated ancestry cluster than the roughly 650-donor mean. A cluster of highly shared sequence variants was judged likely to represent a technical artifact of the sequencing pipeline. A later genetic analysis associated a missense DCLRE1C variant with V-gene and J-gene trimming of TCR beta chains, and an independent cohort replicated the association. The classifier was reported to diagnose cytomegalovirus status with high specificity and sensitivity in both the original and validation cohorts.

The library was prepared using the immunoSEQ multiplex PCR assay. For the multiplex PCR, a mixture combining 60 forward primers for TCR Vbeta segments and 13 reverse primers for TCR Jbeta segments was used. The CDR3 region of rearranged TCR beta genes was amplified from genomic DNA by a multiplex PCR assay. The amplified TCR beta libraries were sequenced on the Illumina HiSeq System as 87-base-pair reads. The original methods were these. A later analysis tallied 75 million to 95 million unique TCR beta chains across the 610 or so repertoires, and approximately 11 million of those chains were shared by two or more donors. Raw reads were error-corrected and collapsed into unique sequences with a nearest-neighbor algorithm that merged closely related sequences to remove PCR and sequencing errors. CDR3 sequences were aligned to IMGT reference sequences to assign V, D and J gene segments. For a sequence to be retained, a match of at least six nucleotides was required to both a V gene segment and a J gene segment. Rearrangements were classified as productive when the CDR3 lacked stop codons and remained in frame with V and J, and all other rearrangements were classified as non-productive. Following IMGT convention, CDR3 was defined as the stretch from the second conserved V-encoded cysteine to the conserved J-encoded phenylalanine. The earlier analysis of some 540 of the donors excluded any sequence lacking an unambiguous match to a single V gene segment. An earlier analysis of fewer than 650 of the donors classified V segments as functional when productive rearrangements were above 56.7% and as segregating when the standard deviation between donors was above 5%. A statistical classification framework was developed to diagnose cytomegalovirus status using the catalog of TCR beta chain sequences. In a later analysis, V and J genes were assigned by comparing TCR nucleotide sequences against IMGT/GENE-DB human TR gene sequences. The TCRdist pipeline was used in a later analysis to assign CDR3 sequences and most-parsimonious VDJ recombination scenarios. In a later analysis, each TCR beta chain was defined by its CDR3 amino acid sequence together with its V-gene family, and reads lacking a unique V-gene family were excluded. In a later analysis, fewer than 650 highly shared, low-generation-probability nucleotide sequences were removed to address suspected cross-contamination and a sequencing artifact. In a later analysis, a clonal expansion index was calculated for each public chain from normalized within-repertoire ranks of inferred template counts. In a later analysis, generation probabilities were computed using a VDJ recombination model fitted to out-of-frame rearrangements, and the results were checked against IGoR. In a later analysis, TCR-TCR, TCR-HLA and TCR-CMV co-occurrence was scored with hypergeometric tests, and a repertoire-size bias correction was applied to TCR pairs. In a later analysis, false discovery rates were estimated by permuting HLA or CMV assignments 20 times. In a later analysis, co-occurring TCRs were grouped using DBSCAN, with TCRdist sequence similarity added in when clustering inside HLA-allele-positive subsets. Co-occurrence clustering excluded repertoires with fewer than 30,000 or more than 120,000 public chains, plus five with anomalous nucleotide sharing. Entries here come from immuneACCESS through TCRdb and include only in-frame sequences with V and J called. Some clones fail to appear in such tables; in the studies checked, an unresolved V gene covers under half of the shortfall, and the cause of the remainder is unknown. D and trimming come from the DNA, and the V and J calls and clone size come from that table. The sample yields 110,000 to 150,000 clones; 65% to 80% were counted once. The ten largest account for about 2% of the sample.

V is cut by 3 bases and J by 0 bases, and the space between the germline ends is 13 bases. Including cysteine and phenylalanine, the CDR3 has 15 amino acids. Only CDR3 DNA remains: 45 bases, in frame from the first base. CDR1 SGHNT and CDR2 YYREEE were looked up in the germline V gene (reference sequence). The cohort consisted of approximately 670 healthy bone marrow donors. At the time of sampling, all cohort members were nominally healthy, though unrecorded immune exposures were likely present. The donor tested CMV seronegative, placing the donor among the approximately 360 seronegative members of the cohort. Each donor provided a peripheral blood sample, and peripheral blood mononuclear cells were used for TCR beta sequencing. Genomic DNA was extracted from the blood cell samples with the Qiagen DNeasy Blood Extraction Kit.

The sequence is built from TRBV5-4 and TRBJ2-7; the D gene is perhaps TRBD1, from 6 matching bases. Source material: PBMCs. This sequence originates from a woman between 40 and 50 years old in good health and CMV-seronegative. The CDR3 protein is CASSSPKQGSYEQYF. The nucleotide sequence is given as TGTGCCAGCAGCTCACCCAAACAGGGCTCCTACGAGCAGTACTTC.